This TCR beta chain was recovered during a study of regulatory T cells in long-lasting Graves disease. To make TCR beta libraries, researchers used iRepertoire HTBI primers and Arm-PCR of CDR3 regions. Each CDR3 protein gets one entry after TCRdb re-called the multiplex PCR reads with MiXCR. The sample lists fewer than 350,000 distinct CDR3 sequences, 15% to 20% occurring once. This clonotype was seen at least ten times. Time point denoted: newly diagnosed GD, antithyroid drugs for less than 3 months. Extracted RNA from PBMCs served as the source of the TCR library. Germline CDR1 reads SEHNR; CDR2 reads FQNEAQ (reference sequence). The CDR3 runs to 15 residues. Between the trimmed V and J ends, which lost 3 bases and 5 bases, there was a span of 17 bases.

This receptor was identified in a female donor with Graves disease. The chain links TRBV7-9 to TRBJ2-7; a weak D match, TRBD1 (6 bases). Sequencing used peripheral blood mononuclear cells (PBMCs), obtained at new diagnosis, from a patient treated with antithyroid drugs. The CDR3 region is CASSLEVGKGDEQYF. As DNA, the CDR3 is TGTGCCAGCAGCTTGGAGGTGGGCAAGGGGGACGAGCAGTACTTC.